Shown below are 29 T cell receptor beta chains from a single sample sequenced in a study of CXCR3-negative and CXCR3-positive naive CD8 T cells. Findings and limits, study-wide: Researchers report that CXCR3-positive naive cells carry more hydrophobic TRB CDR3s than CXCR3-negative naive cells.

These receptors have no identified antigens. The authors made the TRB cDNA libraries by 5' RACE using UMI labels. Using the 5' RACE reads, TCRdb records one entry per CDR3 protein without DNA. The sample yields some 110,000 distinct CDR3 sequences, of which the top ten take up more than 0.3%. Material: naive CXCR3+ CD8+ T cells from blood. As for subset: CD45RO-CCR7+CD27+CD95- naive CD8+ T cells expressing CXCR3 (TNR3+). These receptors were collected from a human donor in good health. Some clones in this sample may be carry-over from other donors' samples.

This chain uses TRBV7-3 with TRBJ1-1; the TCRdb call, TRBD1, lacks DNA for checking. The CDR3 consists of 13 residues. CDR1 and CDR2 (germline): SGHTA, FQGTGA. The chain's CDR3 is CASRRTGGTEAFF. The variable domain in full, completed from reference TRBV7-3 and TRBJ1-1, reads GAGVSQTPSNKVTEKGKYVELRCDPISGHTALYWYRQSLGQGPEFLIYFQGTGAADDSGLPNDRFFAVRPEGSVSTLKIQRTERGDSAVYLCASRRTGGTEAFFGQGTRLTVV.

J is TRBJ1-2 and V is TRBV28; TCRdb lists TRBD1, though no DNA is available to test this call. Looked up from germline, CDR1 is MDHEN and CDR2 is SYDVKM. This CDR3 has 15 amino acids. The CDR3 loop reads CASSTGTGTGYGYTF.

This chain joins TRBV7-9 and TRBJ2-5; without DNA, the TCRdb call of TRBD1 cannot be checked. CDR1 and CDR2 from the germline V gene are SEHNR and FQNEAQ (reference sequence). CDR3 length: 14 amino acids. The CDR3 protein is CASSSDRGQETQYF.

The chain couples TRBV12-3 or TRBV12-4 to TRBJ2-7; with no DNA, the TCRdb D assignment of TRBD2 cannot be verified. The CDR3 extends over 15 amino acids. CDR3 sequence reads: CASSTGLAGPYEQYF.

CDR3: CASRVGDTEAFF. This chain uses TRBV12-3 or TRBV12-4 with TRBJ1-1. The CDR3 loop spans 12 amino acids.

The J gene is TRBJ2-1, the V gene TRBV7-6; no DNA is available, so the TRBD2 call from TCRdb remains unchecked. Looked up from germline, CDR1 is SGHVS and CDR2 is FNYEAQ. The CDR3 runs to 15 residues. The CDR3 reads CASSLDAGTYNEQFF.

The chain recombines TRBV5-5 with TRBJ1-1; TCRdb picks TRBD1, but there is no DNA to check that call. Per the germline V gene, CDR1 is SGHKS and CDR2 is YYEKEE (reference sequence). This CDR3 is 16 amino acids long. CDR3 in amino acids: CASSLVGLGPNTEAFF.

The rearrangement links TRBV29-1 to TRBJ2-4; TCRdb reports TRBD2, a call that lacks DNA to check it against. The germline V gene encodes CDR1 SQVTM and CDR2 ANQGSEA. The CDR3 spans 13 residues. This chain's CDR3 is CSSSGANGNIQYF.

The chain employs TRBV19 and TRBJ1-1; TCRdb proposes TRBD1, but this gene call is untestable without DNA. CDR3 length: 14 residues. The germline V gene encodes CDR1 LNHDA and CDR2 SQIVND (reference sequence). The CDR3 here is CASSIKGAYTEAFF.

The rearrangement uses TRBV7-9 and TRBJ2-4; TCRdb's D call, TRBD1, is unchecked because there is no DNA. CDR3 length: 16 amino acids. Germline-derived CDR1 and CDR2 are SEHNR and FQNEAQ (reference sequence). CDR3 amino acids: CASSSRDRGEGNIQYF.

The chain uses TRBV6-5 and TRBJ2-3; TCRdb gives TRBD1 as the D gene, but with no DNA this cannot be confirmed. Germline-derived CDR1 and CDR2 are MNHEY and SVGAGI. This CDR3 is built from 13 residues. CDR3: CASSSTGPDTQYF.

The chain links TRBV3-1 to TRBJ1-6. The CDR3 is 14 amino acids. CDR1 is LGHDT and CDR2 is YNNKEL in the germline V gene (reference sequence). This CDR3 is CASSPWEDNSPLHF.

This sequence joins TRBV20-1 and TRBJ2-4. The germline gives CDR1 DFQATT, CDR2 SNEGSKA (reference sequence). The CDR3 is 13 amino acids. The CDR3 loop is CSARDLSPHIQYF.

V usage is TRBV12-3 or TRBV12-4 and J usage is TRBJ2-3; TCRdb selects TRBD2, and the lack of DNA leaves this call unchecked. The CDR3 spans 21 residues. CDR3 sequence: CATRGQNLLAEEGPLTDTQYF.

The chain uses TRBV9 and TRBJ2-1. Germline CDR1 reads SGDLS; CDR2 reads YYNGEE. This CDR3 region has 13 residues. CDR3 amino acids: CASSPYSVNEQFF.

The CDR3 loop reads CASSLRKVNYGYTF. J is TRBJ1-2 and V is TRBV7-2. Germline V lookup: CDR1 SGHTA, CDR2 FQGNSA. CDR3 length: 14 residues.

This chain uses TRBV29-1 with TRBJ2-7; no DNA is available, so the TRBD1 call from TCRdb remains unchecked. Per the germline V gene, CDR1 is SQVTM and CDR2 is ANQGSEA. This CDR3 contains 15 residues. CDR3 protein: CSVEWRGRETYVQYF.

The J gene is TRBJ2-1, the V gene TRBV19; the TRBD1 assignment by TCRdb is unverifiable without DNA. Germline CDR1 is LNHDA and CDR2 is SQIVND (reference sequence). The CDR3 spans 14 residues. The CDR3 region is CASSIGTTGVEQFF.

V usage is TRBV7-2 and J usage is TRBJ2-7; TCRdb designates TRBD1, a call that cannot be tested without DNA. The CDR3 is 14 amino acids. Germline-derived CDR1 and CDR2 are SGHTA and FQGNSA. CDR3 region: CASSFASGDYEQYF.

V usage is TRBV12-3 or TRBV12-4 and J usage is TRBJ2-5. The CDR3 loop spans 16 amino acids. The CDR3 protein is CASSSSGSEFQETQYF.

V usage is TRBV29-1 and J usage is TRBJ1-1; TCRdb indicates TRBD1, and absent DNA this call remains unverified. Germline lookup yields CDR1 SQVTM and CDR2 ANQGSEA. There are 14 residues in the CDR3. This chain's CDR3 is CSVEYRGMNTEAFF.

This rearrangement joins TRBV20-1 to TRBJ2-3; TCRdb selects TRBD1, and the lack of DNA leaves this call unchecked. This CDR3 is 16 amino acids long. Germline V CDR1 and CDR2: DFQATT, SNEGSKA (reference sequence). CDR3 amino acids: CSAKPPGRRNTDTQYF.

The chain uses TRBV9 and TRBJ2-6. CDR3 size: 14 residues. The germline V gene has CDR1 SGDLS and CDR2 YYNGEE. The CDR3 is CASSGTSGANVLTF.

This sequence joins TRBV29-1 and TRBJ1-2. The CDR3 sequence is 12 residues long. From germline, CDR1 is SQVTM and CDR2 ANQGSEA. CDR3 sequence reads: CSVPPVPRGYTF.

The CDR3 here is CASGLLASVEETQYF. The chain links TRBV4-2 to TRBJ2-5; the D call of TRBD2 rests on TCRdb alone, since no DNA is present to check it. Germline V gene lookup returns CDR1 LGHNA and CDR2 YNFKEQ. The CDR3 loop spans 15 amino acids.

The rearrangement uses TRBV7-9 and TRBJ2-3; TCRdb picks TRBD1, but there is no DNA to check that call. The CDR3 covers 18 residues. Germline V gene sequence: CDR1 SEHNR, CDR2 FQNEAQ (reference sequence). The CDR3 spells CASSLRVPREGGTDTQYF.

The genes are TRBV5-6 and TRBJ2-7. Per the germline V gene, CDR1 is SGHDT and CDR2 is YYEEEE. CDR3 length: 13 amino acids. CDR3 sequence: CASSLGVRYEQYF.

V usage is TRBV7-2 and J usage is TRBJ2-4; the TCRdb D gene call, TRBD1, has no DNA to confirm it. Germline loops: CDR1 SGHTA, CDR2 FQGNSA. The CDR3 is made up of 14 amino acids. CDR3 loop: CASSLGGGKNIQYF.

The chain couples TRBV9 to TRBJ1-2. This CDR3 spans 13 amino acids. Germline loops: CDR1 SGDLS, CDR2 YYNGEE. CDR3: CASSVTEYYGYTF.